The clone carrying this T cell receptor (beta chain) has only one observation. In the source study's methods: For nucleated cells, counts were estimated from reference gene primer amplification. Sequencing used immunoSEQ multiplex PCR; TCRdb keeps in-frame clones, though not all of them. That table furnishes V, J and clone size, whereas the DNA furnished D and trimming. Of 100,000 or so clones in the sample, roughly 90% were seen once. This specimen belongs to a study of blood T cell repertoires in COVID-19. Study information: Acute and convalescent COVID-19 specimens originated in the United States, Italy and Spain. T cells, B-cell-depleted T cells, or PBMCs provided the cDNA or gDNA that served as material.

V gave up 6 bases and J gave up 4 bases; unmatched junction bases: 9. The CDR3 is made up of 15 amino acids. Germline CDR1 MNHEY, CDR2 SVGAGI. J is TRBJ1-2 and V is TRBV6-5; 9 bases are a match to TRBD1. The source material was peripheral blood. This clonotype was sampled from a human donor with acute or convalescent COVID-19. The donor label of this sample is uncertain. This chain's CDR3 is CASRASGQGFYGYTF. CDR3 nucleotides: TGTGCCAGCAGGGCTTCCGGACAGGGGTTCTATGGCTACACCTTC.